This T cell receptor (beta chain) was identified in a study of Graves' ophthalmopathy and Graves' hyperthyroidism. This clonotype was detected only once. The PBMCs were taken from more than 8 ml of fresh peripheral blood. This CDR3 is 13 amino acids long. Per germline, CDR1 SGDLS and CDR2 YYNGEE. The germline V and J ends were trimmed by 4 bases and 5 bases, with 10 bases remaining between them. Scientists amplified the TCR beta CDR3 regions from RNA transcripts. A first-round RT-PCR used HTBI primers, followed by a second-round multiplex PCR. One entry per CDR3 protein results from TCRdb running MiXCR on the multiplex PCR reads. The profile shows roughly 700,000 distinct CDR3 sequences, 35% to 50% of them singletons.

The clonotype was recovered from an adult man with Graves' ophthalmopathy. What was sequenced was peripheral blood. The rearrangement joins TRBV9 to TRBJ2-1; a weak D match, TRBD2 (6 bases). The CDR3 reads CASSMGLHNEQFF. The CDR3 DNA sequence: TGTGCCAGCAGCATGGGACTCCACAATGAGCAGTTCTTC.